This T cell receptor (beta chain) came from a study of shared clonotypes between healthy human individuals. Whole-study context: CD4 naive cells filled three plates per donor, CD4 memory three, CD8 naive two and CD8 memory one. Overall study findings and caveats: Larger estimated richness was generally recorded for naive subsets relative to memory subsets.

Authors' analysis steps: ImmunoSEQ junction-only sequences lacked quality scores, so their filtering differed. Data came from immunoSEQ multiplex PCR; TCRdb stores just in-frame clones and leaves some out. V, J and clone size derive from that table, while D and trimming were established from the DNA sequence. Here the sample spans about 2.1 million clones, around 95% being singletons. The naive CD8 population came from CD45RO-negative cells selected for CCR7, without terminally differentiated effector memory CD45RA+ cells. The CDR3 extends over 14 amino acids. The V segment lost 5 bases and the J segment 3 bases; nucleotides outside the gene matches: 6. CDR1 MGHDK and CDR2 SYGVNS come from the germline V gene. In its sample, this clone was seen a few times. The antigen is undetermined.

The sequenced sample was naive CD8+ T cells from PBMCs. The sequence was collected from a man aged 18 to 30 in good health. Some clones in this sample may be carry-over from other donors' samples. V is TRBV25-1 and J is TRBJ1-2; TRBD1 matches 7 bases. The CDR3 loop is CASSTPGGYYGYTF. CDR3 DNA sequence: TGTGCCAGCAGTACACCAGGGGGATACTATGGCTACACCTTC.